The 30 T cell receptor beta chains below were found in one sample sequenced in a study of T cell repertoires in cytomegalovirus infection. Each CDR3 protein gets one entry after TCRdb re-called the reads with MiXCR. Here the sample spans roughly 250,000 distinct CDR3 sequences, approximately 13% being singletons. The sequencing input was PBMCs. These TCRs come from a human donor in good health (CMV status not recorded). Some clones in this sample may be carry-over from other donors' samples.

At least ten counts were recorded for this clonotype. The chain joins TRBV7-2 to TRBJ2-5; D assignment may be TRBD1 or TRBD2 (5 bases each). The CDR3 spans 14 residues. Trimming stripped 5 bases from V and 2 bases from J, with 12 bases between. Germline V gene sequence: CDR1 SGHTA, CDR2 FQGNSA. CDR3 DNA sequence: TGTGCCAGCAGCCGAGGGGCACTTCAAGAGACCCAGTACTTC. This encodes CASSRGALQETQYF.

For this clonotype: This clone may be a read error of a much larger clone one base away. The rearrangement uses TRBV14 and TRBJ2-3; 7 bases map to TRBD2. Germline lookup yields CDR1 SGHDN and CDR2 FVKESK. This CDR3 comprises 16 residues. CDR3 coding DNA: TGTGCCGGCAGCCAAGAGTCTGCGGGAGTAAAAGATACGCAGTATTTT. It is translated as CAGSQESAGVKDTQYF.

This clonotype was detected ten times or more. V is TRBV27 and J is TRBJ2-5; D call uncertain. The CDR3 runs to 13 residues. V lost 3 bases and J 10 bases, leaving 15 bases between the germline ends. Germline-derived CDR1 and CDR2 are MNHEY and SMNVEV (reference sequence). The CDR3 DNA reads as TGTGCCAGCAGTTTCGGTGGGATCGGAGACCAGTACTTC. Translation: CASSFGGIGDQYF.

This clonotype was seen at least ten times. The chain carries TRBV28 and TRBJ2-7; no reliable D call. Germline V lookup: CDR1 MDHEN, CDR2 SYDVKM. Trimming stripped 10 bases from V and 7 bases from J, with 17 bases between. This CDR3 spans 12 amino acids. The CDR3 region has the DNA TGTGCCACCTCGCTCCTTGGGCGGGAGCAGTACTTC. It is translated as CATSLLGREQYF. Looking up the rest from reference TRBV28 and TRBJ2-7 gives the full variable domain: DVKVTQSSRYLVKRTGEKVFLECVQDMDHENMFWYRQDPGLGLRLIYFSYDVKMKEKGDIPEGYSVSREKKERFSLILESASTNQTSMYLCATSLLGREQYFGPGTRLTVT.

This clonotype was found a few times. The chain has TRBV12-3 or TRBV12-4 and TRBJ2-2, with D perhaps matching TRBD1 (6 bases). V lost 8 bases and J lost 2, with 12 bases in between. The length of the CDR3 is 14 residues. CDR3 region: CASCPDRNTGELFF. The CDR3 nucleotides are TGTGCCAGCTGCCCGGACAGAAACACCGGGGAGCTGTTTTTT.

This clonotype has more than one count but fewer than ten. The V call is TRBV12-3 or TRBV12-4, the J call TRBJ2-7, with 9 nucleotides matching TRBD1. This CDR3 has 16 amino acids. The trim removed 1 base at V and 2 bases at J, leaving 6 bases unmatched. The CDR3 region has the DNA TGTGCCAGCAGTTTAGAAGGACAGGGGTCCACCTACGAGCAGTACTTC. Translating gives CASSLEGQGSTYEQYF.

This clonotype showed up many times. The rearrangement uses TRBV29-1 and TRBJ1-2; no definite D call. The V gene's germline CDR1 is SQVTM and CDR2 ANQGSEA. This CDR3 has 9 residues. The ends were cut back, 5 bases at V and 7 bases at J, with 5 bases in the middle. CDR3 protein: CSVSGGYTF. Written as DNA, the CDR3 is TGCAGCGTTAGTGGTGGCTACACCTTC.

This clonotype was seen at least ten times. The V and J genes are TRBV4-2 and TRBJ1-2; TRBD1 matches at 11 bases. The CDR3 is 15 amino acids. Trimming at V came to 4 bases and at J to 8 bases, leaving 9 bases not matched to a gene. Germline V gene lookup returns CDR1 LGHNA and CDR2 YNFKEQ. The CDR3 DNA sequence: TGTGCCAGCAGCCCAACAGGACAGGGGGCGTTCGGCTACACCTTC. Its protein is CASSPTGQGAFGYTF.

At least ten counts were recorded for this clonotype. The rearrangement joins TRBV6-6 to TRBJ1-1, with D unresolved. Deletions cut 0 bases from V and 1 base from J, with 6 bases between. The V gene's germline CDR1 is MNHNY and CDR2 SVGAGI (reference sequence). There are 14 residues in the CDR3. In DNA, the CDR3 is TGTGCCAGCAGTTACTCGTGGCAGAACACTGAAGCTTTCTTT. It codes for CASSYSWQNTEAFF.

A note on this clonotype: This clone may be a read error of a much larger clone one base away. The chain employs TRBV20-1 and TRBJ2-1; 10 bases map to TRBD2. V lost 6 bases to trimming and J lost 11 bases; unmatched junction nucleotides: 13. The CDR3 runs to 14 residues. Germline lookup yields CDR1 DFQATT and CDR2 SNEGSKA (reference sequence). CDR3 region: CSALRAGGWNKQFF. The CDR3 nucleotides are TGCAGTGCACTCCGAGCGGGGGGGTGGAATAAGCAGTTCTTC.

This clonotype has at least ten counts. The chain couples TRBV4-3 to TRBJ2-5; a possible D gene is TRBD1 (5 bases). V lost 1 base to trimming and J lost 5 bases, with 11 bases between them. CDR1 LGHNA and CDR2 YSLEER come from the germline V gene. This CDR3 is 14 amino acids long. The CDR3 region has the DNA TGCGCCAGCAGCCAAGTGAGACAGTCGGAGACCCAGTACTTC. Protein sequence: CASSQVRQSETQYF.

Many counts were recorded for this clonotype. V gene TRBV7-2 combines with J gene TRBJ2-3; 12 nucleotides line up with TRBD2. CDR3 length equals 19 residues. Germline V gene sequence: CDR1 SGHTA, CDR2 FQGNSA. The trim removed 3 bases at V and 2 bases at J, leaving 12 bases unmatched. CDR3 region: CASSFPKGTSGLNTDTQYF. The CDR3 bases are TGTGCCAGCAGCTTCCCGAAAGGGACTAGCGGGTTAAACACAGATACGCAGTATTTT.

This rearrangement joins TRBV7-3 to TRBJ2-7, with TRBD2 matching over 7 bases. The CDR3 spans 14 residues. The V gene's germline CDR1 is SGHTA and CDR2 FQGTGA. V gave up 5 bases and J gave up 4 bases; unmatched junction bases: 8. CDR3 region: CASSPTGGEYEQYF. The CDR3 coding sequence is TGTGCCAGCAGCCCGACGGGGGGTGAGTACGAGCAGTACTTC.

Many counts were recorded for this clonotype. V and J are TRBV10-3 and TRBJ2-1; 7 bases fit TRBD2. Trimming at V came to 4 bases and at J to 0 bases, leaving 3 bases not matched to a gene. This CDR3 spans 15 amino acids. The V gene's germline CDR1 is ENHRY and CDR2 SYGVKD. In DNA, the CDR3 is TGTGCCATCAGTGGAGGCGGGGGCTCCTACAATGAGCAGTTCTTC. It yields the protein CAISGGGGSYNEQFF.

This clonotype was counted many times. V gene TRBV6-1 combines with J gene TRBJ1-3; TRBD1 is a possible D gene (6 bases). The CDR3 contains 15 residues. Trimming stripped 7 bases from V and 0 bases from J, with 13 bases between. Germline V lookup: CDR1 MNHNS, CDR2 SASEGT. In nucleotides, the CDR3 is TGTGCCAGCACTCAGACAGGCAGCTCTGGAAACACCATATATTTT. Translating gives CASTQTGSSGNTIYF.

Many counts were recorded for this clonotype. V is TRBV6-6 and J is TRBJ1-2, with D perhaps TRBD1 (5 bases). Germline V gives CDR1 MNHNY, CDR2 SVGAGI (reference sequence). The CDR3 contains 16 residues. V was clipped by 0 bases and J by 4 bases, with 15 bases between them. The CDR3 loop is CASSYSNEGPPYGYTF. In nucleotides, the CDR3 is TGTGCCAGCAGTTACTCGAATGAGGGGCCTCCCTATGGCTACACCTTC.

This clonotype was counted at least ten times. The chain carries TRBV20-1 and TRBJ2-3; D perhaps matches TRBD2 (7 bases). The germline V gene encodes CDR1 DFQATT and CDR2 SNEGSKA (reference sequence). This CDR3 is 12 amino acids long. V was clipped by 6 bases and J by 8 bases, with 15 bases between them. The CDR3 coding sequence is TGCAGTGCCAGGGGCGGGGGAGGTACGCAGTATTTT. It codes for CSARGGGGTQYF.

As regards this clonotype: A read error may explain this, as a much larger clone is one base away. The rearrangement joins TRBV28 to TRBJ1-5; 9 bases agree with TRBD1. The CDR3 has 15 residues. Germline CDR1 MDHEN, CDR2 SYDVKM. Unmatched junction bases numbered 4, after V lost 6 bases and J lost 1 base. The CDR3 nucleotides read TGTGCCAGCAGAGTAGGGACAGGGAGCAATCAGCCCCAGCATTTT. Translation gives CASRVGTGSNQPQHF.

This clonotype was counted ten times or more. The rearrangement uses TRBV6-2 or TRBV6-3 and TRBJ2-1; TRBD2 matches 8 bases. The J segment lost 7 bases and the V segment lost 6 bases, leaving 14 bases of the junction unmatched. The CDR3 is 16 residues long. Germline assignment: CDR1 MNHEY and CDR2 SVGEGT. CDR3 in DNA: TGTGCCAGCAGCTACAGGCGGGAGGCCCCTTGGAATGAGCAGTTCTTC. Translating it yields CASSYRREAPWNEQFF.

This clonotype was observed a few times. V is TRBV29-1 and J is TRBJ2-3, with 9 bases lining up with TRBD1. CDR1 is SQVTM and CDR2 is ANQGSEA in the germline V gene. V lost 4 bases, J lost 3 bases, and 5 bases stayed unmatched. The length of the CDR3 is 14 residues. This chain's CDR3 is CSVGGQGRTDTQYF. Written as DNA, the CDR3 is TGCAGCGTTGGGGGACAGGGACGTACAGATACGCAGTATTTT.

This clonotype was counted many times. The chain recombines TRBV7-2 with TRBJ1-1; D gene unclear. Per germline, CDR1 SGHTA and CDR2 FQGNSA. CDR3 size: 16 residues. Trimming pared 5 bases from V and 6 bases from J, leaving 22 bases between. The CDR3 here is CASSARGIPVGAEAFF. CDR3 DNA sequence: TGTGCCAGCAGCGCAAGAGGGATCCCTGTGGGTGCTGAAGCTTTCTTT.

This clonotype has a count of ten or more. The chain employs TRBV7-2 and TRBJ2-7; 13 nucleotides align to TRBD2. This CDR3 contains 17 residues. Germline CDR1 SGHTA, CDR2 FQGNSA. The junction had 5 bases not matched to a gene; V was cut back by 2 bases and J by 1 base. The CDR3 DNA follows: TGTGCCAGCAGCTTAACTAGCGGGAGGGCCGGTTCCTACGAGCAGTACTTC. It codes for CASSLTSGRAGSYEQYF. Using reference TRBV7-2 and TRBJ2-7 for the parts outside the CDR3, the full variable domain is GAGVSQSPSNKVTEKGKDVELRCDPISGHTALYWYRQSLGQGLEFLIYFQGNSAPDKSGLPSDRFSAERTGGSVSTLTIQRTQQEDSAVYLCASSLTSGRAGSYEQYFGPGTRLTVT.

Here the CDR3 DNA reads TGTGCCAGCAAACGCCAGTTCCAAGAGACCCAGTACTTC. It codes for CASKRQFQETQYF. J is TRBJ2-5 and V is TRBV6-2 or TRBV6-3; D remains ambiguous. Trimming left V 7 bases short and J 1 base short, with 10 bases between. The CDR3 has 13 residues. Per the germline V gene, CDR1 is MNHEY and CDR2 is SVGEGT.

The rearrangement uses TRBV24-1 and TRBJ2-6; D might be TRBD2 (5 bases). This CDR3 spans 18 amino acids. Trimming removed 2 bases at V and 2 bases at J, with 15 bases between. Per the germline V gene, CDR1 is KGHDR and CDR2 is SFDVKD. Here the CDR3 reads CATSDSLGGGPGANVLTF. The CDR3 nucleotides read TGTGCCACCAGTGATTCCCTGGGTGGAGGTCCTGGGGCCAACGTCCTGACTTTC.

This clonotype was observed many times. As DNA, the CDR3 is TGTGCCAGCGCAAGACAGGGGGCGCAGGGTGAAGCTTTCTTT. This sequence encodes CASARQGAQGEAFF. The chain employs TRBV6-1 and TRBJ1-1, with 10 bases aligning to TRBD1. J lost 7 bases, V lost 8 bases, and 10 bases had no gene match. Germline CDR1 and CDR2: MNHNS and SASEGT. This CDR3 has 14 residues.

Ten or more counts support this clonotype. This chain joins TRBV7-2 and TRBJ1-5, with D unresolved. Germline assignment: CDR1 SGHTA and CDR2 FQGNSA. The CDR3 spans 14 residues. Trimming removed 1 base at V and 6 bases at J, with 10 bases between. The CDR3 coding sequence is TGTGCCAGCAGCTTAGGGCAGCAGACTCAGCCCCAGCATTTT. Translating gives CASSLGQQTQPQHF.

Turning to this clonotype: With a much larger clone just one base away, this may be a read error. V gene TRBV5-1 combines with J gene TRBJ1-1; a weak D match, TRBD1 (6 bases). The CDR3 extends over 16 amino acids. From germline, CDR1 is SGHRS and CDR2 YFSETQ. In DNA form, the CDR3 reads TGCTCCAGCAGCTTGGAACCCGACAGGATGAACACTGAAGCTTTCTTT. It codes for CSSSLEPDRMNTEAFF.

The V gene is TRBV6-2 or TRBV6-3, the J gene TRBJ1-1; D unresolved. With 7 bases removed from V and 4 bases from J, the gap between germline ends came to 7 bases. This CDR3 region has 11 residues. CDR1 is MNHEY and CDR2 is SVGEGT in the germline V gene. CDR3 bases: TGTGCCAGCAACGGGATCACTGAAGCTTTCTTT. This translates into CASNGITEAFF.

The chain links TRBV7-9 to TRBJ2-3, with 7 positions matching TRBD1. After removal of 5 bases from V and 4 bases from J, the junction contained 15 bases not matched to a gene. Germline CDR1 is SEHNR and CDR2 is FQNEAQ (reference sequence). The CDR3 length is 17 residues. The CDR3 coding sequence is TGTGCCAGCAGCCCATCCGCAGACAGGGTCTTTGCAGATACGCAGTATTTT. This sequence encodes CASSPSADRVFADTQYF. Based on the CDR3 plus reference TRBV7-9 and TRBJ2-3, the full variable domain is DTGVSQNPRHKITKRGQNVTFRCDPISEHNRLYWYRQTLGQGPEFLTYFQNEAQLEKSRLLSDRFSAERPKGSFSTLEIQRTEQGDSAMYLCASSPSADRVFADTQYFGPGTRLTVL.

The table lists this clonotype with a count of one. The chain links TRBV29-1 to TRBJ2-2; D might be TRBD1 (5 bases). Germline CDR1 reads SQVTM; CDR2 reads ANQGSEA. CDR3 length equals 14 residues. The germline V and J ends were trimmed by 8 bases and 2 bases, with 15 bases remaining between them. CDR3 sequence reads: CSTRDTPNTGELFF. As DNA, the CDR3 is TGCAGCACCAGGGATACCCCTAACACCGGGGAGCTGTTTTTT.